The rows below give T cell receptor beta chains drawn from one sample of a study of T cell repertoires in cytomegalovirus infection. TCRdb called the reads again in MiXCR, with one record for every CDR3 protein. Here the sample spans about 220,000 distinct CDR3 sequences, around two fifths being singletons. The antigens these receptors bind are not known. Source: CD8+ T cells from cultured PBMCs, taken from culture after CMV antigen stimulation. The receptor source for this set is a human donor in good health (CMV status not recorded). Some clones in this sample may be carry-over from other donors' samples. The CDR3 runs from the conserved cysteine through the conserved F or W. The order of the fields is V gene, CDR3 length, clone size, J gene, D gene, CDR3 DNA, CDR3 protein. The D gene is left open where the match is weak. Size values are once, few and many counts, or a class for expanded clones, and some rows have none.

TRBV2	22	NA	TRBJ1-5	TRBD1	TGTGCCAGCAGTGAAGCGTATTTTTCGCCGGACAGGGGGCAGCGGAGCAATCAGCCCCAGCATTTT	CASSEAYFSPDRGQRSNQPQHF
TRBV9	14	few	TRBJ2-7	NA	TGTGCCAGCAGCGACCGGGACGGGTACGTGAAGCAGTACTTC	CASSDRDGYVKQYF
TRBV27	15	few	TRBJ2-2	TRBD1	TGTGCCAGCAGTCGGGACAGACGGAACACCGGGGAGCTGTTTTTT	CASSRDRRNTGELFF
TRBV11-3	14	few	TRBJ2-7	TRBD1	TGTGCCAGCAGCTCCGGGACAGGGGTCCACGAGCAGTACTTC	CASSSGTGVHEQYF
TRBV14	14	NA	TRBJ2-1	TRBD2	TGTGCCAGCAGCCAAGCCGGGGGGGGAAGTGAGCAGTTCTTC	CASSQAGGGSEQFF
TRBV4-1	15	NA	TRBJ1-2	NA	TGCGCCAGCAGCCAAGATGGGGATCCCAACTATGGCTACACCTTC	CASSQDGDPNYGYTF
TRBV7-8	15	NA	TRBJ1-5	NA	TGTGCCAGCAGCTTAGCCAGACGTTTGAATCAGCCCCAGCATTTT	CASSLARRLNQPQHF
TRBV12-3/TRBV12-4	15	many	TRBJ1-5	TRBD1	TGTGCCAGCAGTTTATTCGCAGGGGGCTTTCAGCCCCAGCATTTT	CASSLFAGGFQPQHF
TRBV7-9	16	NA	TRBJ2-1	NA	TGTGCCAGCAGAGCTCCCGGGACTCACTCCTACAATGAGCAGTTCTTC	CASRAPGTHSYNEQFF
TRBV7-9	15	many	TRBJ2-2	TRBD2	TGTGCCAGCAGCAAAGTAGCGGGAGGGACCGGGGAGCTGTTTTTT	CASSKVAGGTGELFF
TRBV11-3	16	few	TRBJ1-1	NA	TGTGCCAGCAGCTTAGACCCGCCGGGCAGTGACACTGAAGCTTTCTTT	CASSLDPPGSDTEAFF
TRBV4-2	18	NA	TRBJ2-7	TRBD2	TGTGCCAGCAGCCAAGATATCCTAGCGGGGACTCGGGGTTACGAGCAGTACTTC	CASSQDILAGTRGYEQYF
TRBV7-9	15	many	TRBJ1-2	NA	TGTGCCAGCAGCTTAATTGGCACCCCTAACTATGGCTACACCTTC	CASSLIGTPNYGYTF